The 19 T cell receptor beta chains presented below share a single source sample, sequenced in a study of T-cell reconstitution after alpha-beta-depleted transplantation in children. The library targeted TCRbeta and was prepared with unique molecular identifiers. TCRdb redid the calling of the PCR reads with MiXCR, one entry per CDR3 protein. Among 600,000 or so distinct CDR3 sequences listed, under 25% were seen once. Specimen: PBMCs, mostly from graft donor cells, collected 360 days after TCRalphabeta/CD19-depleted stem cell transplant. The receptors derive from a boy less than two years old who had a stem cell transplant for acute myeloid leukemia, so the T cells may come from the graft donor.

V is TRBV7-2 and J is TRBJ2-2; D is possibly TRBD2 (6 bases). CDR1 is SGHTA, CDR2 FQGNSA, per germline. Trimming cost V 5 bases and J 0 bases, with 16 bases left between them. The CDR3 length is 17 residues. CDR3 in DNA: TGTGCCAGCAGCGGACAAACGGGACTCCCGAACACCGGGGAGCTGTTTTTT. This translates into CASSGQTGLPNTGELFF.

This clonotype was observed at least ten times. The rearrangement links TRBV15 to TRBJ2-1; D might be TRBD1 or TRBD2, each matching 6 bases. V was shortened by 0 bases and J by 15 bases, with 18 bases between the two germline ends. CDR1 and CDR2 from the germline V gene are LNHNV and YYDKDF (reference sequence). The CDR3 consists of 14 residues. Here the CDR3 DNA reads TGTGCCACCAGCAGAGATCTAAGGGGGGCCCGAGTGTTCTTC. It encodes CATSRDLRGARVFF.

The V call is TRBV20-1, the J call TRBJ2-1, with D possibly matching TRBD2 (7 bases). This CDR3 comprises 17 residues. V gave up 4 bases and J gave up 4 bases, with 23 bases separating them. Germline assignment: CDR1 DFQATT and CDR2 SNEGSKA (reference sequence). The CDR3 region has the DNA TGCAGTGCTACCAAATTTCGCGGGGGCGCGAGGTACAATGAGCAGTTCTTC. This translates into CSATKFRGGARYNEQFF.

There are many counts of this clonotype. The chain carries TRBV5-5 and TRBJ2-3; weak D call: TRBD1 (5 bases). Germline CDR1 reads SGHKS; CDR2 reads YYEKEE (reference sequence). Deletions cut 7 bases from V and 5 bases from J, with 11 bases between. The CDR3 sequence is 12 residues long. The CDR3: CASWQGIDTQYF. CDR3 coding DNA: TGTGCCAGCTGGCAGGGTATAGATACGCAGTATTTT.

This clonotype was counted many times. The chain couples TRBV20-1 to TRBJ1-4, with D unclear. Germline-derived CDR1 and CDR2 are DFQATT and SNEGSKA (reference sequence). The CDR3 totals 9 residues. The CDR3 is CYTRGLLFF. In DNA, the CDR3 is TGCTATACCCGTGGCCTTCTGTTTTTT.

This clonotype was counted ten times or more. The chain has TRBV20-1 and TRBJ2-6, with D perhaps assigned TRBD1 or TRBD2 (5 bases each). The CDR3 runs 16 residues. Germline V CDR1 and CDR2: DFQATT, SNEGSKA (reference sequence). V was clipped by 0 bases and J by 1 base, with 10 bases between them. CDR3 amino acids: CSARDPRGSGANVLTF. The CDR3 nucleotides read TGCAGTGCTAGAGACCCGAGGGGATCTGGGGCCAACGTCCTGACTTTC.

There are many counts of this clonotype. The rearrangement uses TRBV28 and TRBJ2-2; perhaps TRBD2 as D (7 bases). The CDR3 spans 17 residues. The germline V gene has CDR1 MDHEN and CDR2 SYDVKM. Trimming removed 3 bases at V and 3 bases at J, with 17 bases between. CDR3 coding DNA: TGTGCCAGCAGTTTCAGTCTGGGGGGGGCCTACACCGGGGAGCTGTTTTTT. Translation gives CASSFSLGGAYTGELFF. Variable domain in full (rest from reference TRBV28 and TRBJ2-2): DVKVTQSSRYLVKRTGEKVFLECVQDMDHENMFWYRQDPGLGLRLIYFSYDVKMKEKGDIPEGYSVSREKKERFSLILESASTNQTSMYLCASSFSLGGAYTGELFFGEGSRLTVL.

This clonotype has more than one count but fewer than ten. The gene calls are TRBV5-6 and TRBJ2-1; maybe TRBD1 (6 bases). Between the trimmed V and J ends, which lost 4 bases and 4 bases, there was a span of 18 bases. Germline CDR1 and CDR2: SGHDT and YYEEEE. The CDR3 runs 16 residues. The CDR3 sequence is CASSPPGTPLYNEQFF. The CDR3 coding sequence is TGTGCCAGCAGCCCACCCGGGACACCTTTATACAATGAGCAGTTCTTC.

The gene calls are TRBV7-9 and TRBJ1-5, with 7 nucleotides matching TRBD1. This CDR3 is 13 amino acids long. Germline CDR1 and CDR2: SEHNR and FQNEAQ (reference sequence). With 5 bases clipped from V and 10 bases from J, the junction kept 8 bases outside the gene matches. CDR3 residues: CASSRTGEGPQHF. The CDR3 DNA follows: TGTGCCAGCAGCCGAACAGGGGAGGGACCCCAGCATTTT.

As DNA, the CDR3 is TGTGCCAGCAGTTACTCGTCCGTCGGGACTCTTCCCTACGAGCAGTACTTC. Translating it yields CASSYSSVGTLPYEQYF. This chain uses TRBV6-5 with TRBJ2-7, with D tentatively TRBD2 (6 bases). The CDR3 is 17 amino acids. The V and J ends lost 0 bases and 2 bases respectively, with 17 bases between them. Germline lookup yields CDR1 MNHEY and CDR2 SVGAGI.

The table lists this clonotype with a few counts. The rearrangement links TRBV20-1 to TRBJ1-2, with D unclear. The germline V and J ends were trimmed by 3 bases and 3 bases, with 14 bases remaining between them. Per germline, CDR1 DFQATT and CDR2 SNEGSKA (reference sequence). The CDR3 loop spans 14 amino acids. CDR3 coding DNA: TGCAGTGCTAGGCTGGCAGTGGGATACTATGGCTACACCTTC. As protein: CSARLAVGYYGYTF.

This clonotype was counted at least ten times. The chain carries TRBV5-1 and TRBJ2-5; TRBD2 agrees at 11 bases. CDR3 size: 18 residues. Germline CDR1 SGHRS, CDR2 YFSETQ. V was clipped by 4 bases and J by 2 bases; unmatched bases: 13. In nucleotides, the CDR3 is TGCGCCAGCAGCCCGTCGGGTAGCGGGGGGGCCCGGCAAGAGACCCAGTACTTC. Amino acid sequence: CASSPSGSGGARQETQYF.

This clonotype was picked up many times. The V call is TRBV10-3, the J call TRBJ2-5; TRBD1 matches at 8 bases. The CDR3 totals 13 residues. Germline-derived CDR1 and CDR2 are ENHRY and SYGVKD. The V segment lost 9 bases and the J segment 4 bases; nucleotides outside the gene matches: 7. The CDR3 sequence: CAMADRAGETQYF. The DNA of the CDR3 is TGTGCCATGGCGGACAGGGCAGGAGAGACCCAGTACTTC.

This clonotype was recorded many times. The chain couples TRBV5-1 to TRBJ2-3, with 8 bases aligning to TRBD2. From germline, CDR1 is SGHRS and CDR2 YFSETQ. The CDR3 loop spans 15 amino acids. Trimming at V came to 7 bases and at J to 0 bases, leaving 7 bases not matched to a gene. Here the CDR3 reads CASSDLAGSTDTQYF. DNA of the CDR3: TGCGCCAGCTCCGATTTAGCGGGGAGCACAGATACGCAGTATTTT.

The gene calls are TRBV10-3 and TRBJ1-1; possible D gene TRBD1, 6 bases. Trimming removed 1 base at V and 0 bases at J, with 12 bases between. The CDR3 totals 16 residues. Germline values: CDR1 ENHRY, CDR2 SYGVKD. The CDR3 is CAISEFPGELNTEAFF. The CDR3 nucleotides are TGTGCCATCAGTGAGTTCCCAGGGGAGTTGAACACTGAAGCTTTCTTT.

This rearrangement joins TRBV20-1 to TRBJ2-7, with TRBD1 matching 8 bases. Unmatched junction bases numbered 17, after V lost 3 bases and J lost 4 bases. CDR3 length: 17 amino acids. The V gene's germline CDR1 is DFQATT and CDR2 SNEGSKA (reference sequence). The CDR3 reads CSARLASVRTGNYEQYV. The CDR3 bases are TGCAGTGCTAGGCTAGCTTCCGTCAGGACAGGGAATTACGAGCAGTACGTC.

This clonotype appeared a few times. The chain carries TRBV20-1 and TRBJ1-1; 9 nucleotides align to TRBD1. Germline trimming cut 5 bases from V and 6 bases from J; bases unmatched to any gene: 7. This CDR3 has 13 residues. Looked up from germline, CDR1 is DFQATT and CDR2 is SNEGSKA (reference sequence). The DNA of the CDR3 is TGCAGTGCTTCCGGGACAGGGTATTCTGAAGCTTTCTTT. Translating gives CSASGTGYSEAFF.

This clonotype was found once. Given the absence of the conserved phenylalanine or tryptophan at the CDR3 end, a read error is likely. The chain carries TRBV6-5 and TRBJ1-1; 7 bases match TRBD1. The CDR3 is 15 amino acids. Germline V lookup: CDR1 MNHEY, CDR2 SVGAGI. V dropped 2 bases and J dropped 3; count of bases not matched to a gene: 6. The CDR3 reads CASSYKDRLDTEAFY. CDR3 sequence (DNA): TGTGCCAGCAGTTACAAGGACAGGTTGGACACTGAAGCTTTCTAT.

This clonotype was counted ten times or more. The chain recombines TRBV7-2 with TRBJ2-7; TRBD1 matches 7 bases. CDR1 is SGHTA, CDR2 FQGNSA, per germline. This CDR3 region has 17 residues. V was clipped by 0 bases and J by 3 bases; unmatched bases: 11. The CDR3 nucleotides read TGTGCCAGCAGCTTAGCCCGTAGGACAGGAGCCCTCTACGAGCAGTACGTC. This gives the protein CASSLARRTGALYEQYV.